A single sample gave rise to the 18 T cell receptor beta chains below, sequenced in a study of shared clonotypes between healthy human individuals. This table comes from immunoSEQ multiplex PCR, and its TCRdb copy is limited to in-frame clones, with some not included. The sample yields around 2.5 million clones, roughly 93% seen once. Sequenced: naive CD4+ T cells from PBMCs. Subset indicated: CD45RA+ positively selected. These TCRs come from a man aged 18 to 30 in good health. Some clones in this sample may be carry-over from other donors' samples.

The genes are TRBV7-3 and TRBJ1-3; TRBD1 aligns across 9 bases. V lost 5 bases to trimming and J lost 4 bases; unmatched junction nucleotides: 6. The length of the CDR3 is 15 residues. Looked up from germline, CDR1 is SGHTA and CDR2 is FQGTGA. The CDR3 is CASSQNRGPGNTIYF. The CDR3 bases are TGTGCCAGCAGCCAAAACAGGGGGCCAGGAAACACCATATATTTT.

The chain combines TRBV6-1 with TRBJ2-1, with D perhaps matching TRBD2 (5 bases). V lost 8 bases and J 2 bases, leaving 13 bases between the germline ends. Germline CDR1 and CDR2: MNHNS and SASEGT. The CDR3 runs 14 residues. The DNA of the CDR3 is TGTGCCAGCCGCGCCCCGGGAACCTACAATGAGCAGTTCTTC. It yields the protein CASRAPGTYNEQFF.

The rearrangement joins TRBV28 to TRBJ2-7; D is uncertain. CDR3 length: 13 residues. The germline CDR1 and CDR2 sequences are MDHEN and SYDVKM. V dropped 2 bases and J dropped 1 base, with 6 bases sitting between them. The CDR3: CASSLEASYEQYF. CDR3 DNA: TGTGCCAGCAGTTTAGAGGCATCCTACGAGCAGTACTTC.

This clone was seen only a few times. The V gene is TRBV2, the J gene TRBJ1-5; D uncertain. Germline assignment: CDR1 SNHLY and CDR2 FYNNEI. The CDR3 loop spans 15 amino acids. V was cut by 0 bases and J by 1 base, with 7 bases left in between. CDR3 coding DNA: TGTGCCAGCAGTGAAGCGGCTCGGAGCAATCAGCCCCAGCATTTT. It specifies CASSEAARSNQPQHF.

The CDR3 DNA follows: TGCGCCAGCAGGGGGCTGCGGACAGGGGAAGAAAAACTGTTTTTT. It codes for CASRGLRTGEEKLFF. The V gene is TRBV5-1, the J gene TRBJ1-4; 9 nucleotides match TRBD1. Losses at the gene ends were 5 bases for V and 8 bases for J; bases not matched to a gene: 10. This CDR3 contains 15 residues. The germline gives CDR1 SGHRS, CDR2 YFSETQ.

V and J are TRBV19 and TRBJ1-5; no reliable D call. The ends were cut back, 6 bases at V and 4 bases at J, with 16 bases in the middle. The CDR3 spans 15 residues. Germline CDR1 LNHDA, CDR2 SQIVND (reference sequence). CDR3 nucleotide sequence: TGTGCCAGTAGGTCCTCCGGGATCCAAAATCAGCCCCAGCATTTT. Translated: CASRSSGIQNQPQHF.

The chain is built from TRBV5-1 and TRBJ2-1; 9 bases are a match to TRBD2. The CDR3 sequence is 16 residues long. V was clipped by 2 bases and J by 8 bases; unmatched bases: 11. Per the germline V gene, CDR1 is SGHRS and CDR2 is YFSETQ. CDR3 coding DNA: TGCGCCAGCAGCTTCCTAGCGGGATCCCCCGCGGATGAGCAGTTCTTC. Residues: CASSFLAGSPADEQFF.

The chain recombines TRBV5-6 with TRBJ2-5; perhaps TRBD2 as D (5 bases). The V end was cut by 3 bases, the J end by 5 bases, with 17 bases between. Germline V CDR1 and CDR2: SGHDT, YYEEEE. The CDR3 extends over 15 amino acids. CDR3 region: CASSWRAPRMETQYF. DNA for the CDR3: TGTGCCAGCAGCTGGCGGGCCCCTAGAATGGAGACCCAGTACTTC.

CDR3 amino acids: CASSLTASGRSDTQYF. The CDR3, as DNA: TGTGCCAGCAGTTTGACGGCTAGCGGGAGATCAGATACGCAGTATTTT. The J gene is TRBJ2-3, the V gene TRBV28; 10 bases align to TRBD2. The J segment lost 4 bases and the V segment lost 3 bases, leaving 7 bases of the junction unmatched. This CDR3 has 16 amino acids. Germline V gene lookup returns CDR1 MDHEN and CDR2 SYDVKM.

The chain links TRBV7-9 to TRBJ1-2; D not certain. The CDR3 length is 11 residues. Germline values: CDR1 SEHNR, CDR2 FQNEAQ (reference sequence). With 4 bases removed from V and 8 bases from J, the gap between germline ends came to 8 bases. CDR3 sequence: CASSSTFGYTF. DNA for the CDR3: TGTGCCAGCAGCTCTACCTTCGGCTACACCTTC.

Regarding this clone: The sample contains more than one DNA sequence encoding this CDR3. The chain carries TRBV28 and TRBJ2-7, with TRBD2 matching 7 bases. In germline, CDR1 is MDHEN, CDR2 SYDVKM. CDR3 size: 12 residues. V gave up 6 bases and J gave up 4 bases; unmatched junction bases: 3. CDR3 residues: CASSRGSYEQYF. CDR3 nucleotides: TGTGCCAGCAGCCGCGGGAGTTACGAGCAGTACTTC. The whole variable domain, remainder taken from reference TRBV28 and TRBJ2-7, is DVKVTQSSRYLVKRTGEKVFLECVQDMDHENMFWYRQDPGLGLRLIYFSYDVKMKEKGDIPEGYSVSREKKERFSLILESASTNQTSMYLCASSRGSYEQYFGPGTRLTVT.

The genes are TRBV7-3 and TRBJ2-7; D is possibly TRBD1 (5 bases). Trimming pared 3 bases from V and 6 bases from J, leaving 12 bases between. The CDR3 sequence is 13 residues long. Germline lookup yields CDR1 SGHTA and CDR2 FQGTGA. The CDR3 is CASSFRQGSEQYF. CDR3 nucleotide sequence: TGTGCCAGCAGCTTCAGGCAGGGCAGCGAGCAGTACTTC.

The chain joins TRBV21-1 to TRBJ2-7; TRBD1 is the table's D call and was not checked against the DNA. TRBV21-1 is termed a pseudogene. There are 15 residues in the CDR3. CDR3 sequence: CASSKRTGGVYEQYF. The CDR3, as DNA: TGTGCCAGCAGCAAAAGGACAGGGGGAGTCTACGAGCAGTACTTC.

The genes are TRBV27 and TRBJ1-1; the D gene is possibly TRBD1 (5 bases). The V end lost 5 bases, the J end lost 3 bases, and 22 bases lay between the germline ends. The CDR3 covers 17 residues. Germline V gene lookup returns CDR1 MNHEY and CDR2 SMNVEV (reference sequence). Here the CDR3 reads CASSGSVRGPADTEAFF. CDR3 in DNA: TGTGCCAGCAGTGGCTCAGTGAGGGGCCCGGCGGACACTGAAGCTTTCTTT.

This clone was picked up one time. The gene calls are TRBV6-5 and TRBJ1-4; TRBD1 agrees at 9 bases. The CDR3 length is 13 residues. Germline V CDR1 and CDR2: MNHEY, SVGAGI. The V segment lost 8 bases and the J segment 8 bases; nucleotides outside the gene matches: 6. CDR3 DNA: TGTGCCAGCCGGGACAGGGTGGGGGAAAAACTGTTTTTT. Amino acids: CASRDRVGEKLFF.

In regard to this clone: The identical CDR3 is also encoded by other nucleotide sequences in the sample. The V and J genes are TRBV5-1 and TRBJ2-7, with TRBD2 identical over 11 bases. Unmatched junction bases numbered 4, after V lost 3 bases and J lost 2 bases. The V gene's germline CDR1 is SGHRS and CDR2 YFSETQ. The CDR3 totals 15 residues. CDR3: CASSSGTSGTYEQYF. CDR3 in DNA: TGCGCCAGCAGCTCCGGGACTAGCGGTACCTACGAGCAGTACTTC.

The chain uses TRBV29-1 and TRBJ2-5; 12 bases match TRBD2. The J call could be wrong; TRBJ2-7 is a better fit for the DNA end. This CDR3 comprises 15 residues. Germline CDR1 reads SQVTM; CDR2 reads ANQGSEA. CDR3 DNA: TGCAGCGTTCGCCGACTAGCGGGAGTTGGCTACGAGCAGTACTTC. Protein: CSVRRLAGVGYEQYF.

This clone is a singleton in its sample. The chain combines TRBV6-4 with TRBJ2-3; no clear D. Germline loops: CDR1 MRHNA, CDR2 SNTAGT. V was shortened by 2 bases and J by 5 bases, with 8 bases between the two germline ends. The CDR3 is 13 amino acids. The CDR3 region has the DNA TGTGCCAGCAGTGACCGATGGTTAGATACGCAGTATTTT. Translating it yields CASSDRWLDTQYF.